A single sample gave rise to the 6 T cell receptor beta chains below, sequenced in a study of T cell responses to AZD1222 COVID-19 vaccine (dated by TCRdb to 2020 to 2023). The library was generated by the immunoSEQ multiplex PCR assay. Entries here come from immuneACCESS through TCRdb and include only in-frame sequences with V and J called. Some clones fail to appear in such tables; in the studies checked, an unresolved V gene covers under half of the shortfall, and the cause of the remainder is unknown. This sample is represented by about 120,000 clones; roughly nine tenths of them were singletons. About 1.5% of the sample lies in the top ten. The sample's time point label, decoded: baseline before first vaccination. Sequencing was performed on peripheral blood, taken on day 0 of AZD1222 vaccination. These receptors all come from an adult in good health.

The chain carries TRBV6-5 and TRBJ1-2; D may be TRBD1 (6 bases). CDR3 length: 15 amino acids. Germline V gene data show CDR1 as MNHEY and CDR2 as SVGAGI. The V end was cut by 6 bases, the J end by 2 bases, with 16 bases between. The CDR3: CASSPDSLSNYGYTF. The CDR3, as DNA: TGTGCCAGCAGCCCGGACAGTTTGTCGAACTATGGCTACACCTTC.

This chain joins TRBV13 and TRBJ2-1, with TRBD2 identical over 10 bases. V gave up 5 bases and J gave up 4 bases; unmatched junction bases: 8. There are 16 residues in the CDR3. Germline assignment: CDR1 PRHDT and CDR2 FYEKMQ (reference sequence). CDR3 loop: CASSPIAGGQYNEQFF. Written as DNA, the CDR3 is TGTGCCAGCAGCCCCATAGCGGGAGGCCAGTACAATGAGCAGTTCTTC.

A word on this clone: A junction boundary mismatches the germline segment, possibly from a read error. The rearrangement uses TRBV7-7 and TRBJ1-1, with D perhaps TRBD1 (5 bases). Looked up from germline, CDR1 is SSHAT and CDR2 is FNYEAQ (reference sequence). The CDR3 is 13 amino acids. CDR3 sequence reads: CASSQGWNTEAFF. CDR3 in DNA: TGTGCTAGCAGCCAGGGTTGGAACACTGAAGCTTTCTTT.

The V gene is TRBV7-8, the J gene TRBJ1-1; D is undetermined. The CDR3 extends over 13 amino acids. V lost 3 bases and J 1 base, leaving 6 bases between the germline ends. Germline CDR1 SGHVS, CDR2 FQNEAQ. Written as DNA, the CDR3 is TGTGCCAGCAGCTTTGGATGGAACACTGAAGCTTTCTTT. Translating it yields CASSFGWNTEAFF.

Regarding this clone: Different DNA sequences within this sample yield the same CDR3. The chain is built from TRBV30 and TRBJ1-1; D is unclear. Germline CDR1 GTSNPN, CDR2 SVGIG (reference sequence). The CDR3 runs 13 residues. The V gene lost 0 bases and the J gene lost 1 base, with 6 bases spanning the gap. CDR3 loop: CAWSVGWNTEAFF. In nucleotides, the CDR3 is TGTGCCTGGAGTGTAGGTTGGAACACTGAAGCTTTCTTT.

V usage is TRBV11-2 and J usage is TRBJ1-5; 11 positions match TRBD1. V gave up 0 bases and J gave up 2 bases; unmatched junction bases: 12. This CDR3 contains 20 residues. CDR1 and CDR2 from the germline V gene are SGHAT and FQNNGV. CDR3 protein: CASSLDRTGGSAYGNQPQHF. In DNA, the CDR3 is TGTGCCAGCAGCTTAGATAGGACAGGGGGCTCCGCTTATGGCAATCAGCCCCAGCATTTT.